One sample yielded the 3 T cell receptor beta chains listed below, sequenced in a study of identical twins. TCRdb re-called the 5' RACE reads with MiXCR, one entry per CDR3 protein. The sample consists of a few hundred thousand distinct CDR3 sequences, approximately 8.7% of them appearing once. Sequencing input: naive T cells sorted from blood. The receptor set was obtained from a woman in her fifties or sixties in good health.

In this sample, this clonotype turned up a few times. The genes are TRBV11-2 and TRBJ2-2; a weak D match, TRBD2 (5 bases). V was clipped by 1 base and J by 4 bases, with 13 bases between them. CDR3 length: 16 amino acids. Germline assignment: CDR1 SGHAT and CDR2 FQNNGV. CDR3 sequence: CASSLGSGPVTGELFF. CDR3 nucleotides: TGTGCCAGCAGCTTAGGGAGCGGCCCCGTCACCGGGGAGCTGTTTTTT. The complete variable domain, with remaining parts taken from reference TRBV11-2 and TRBJ2-2, reads EAGVAQSPRYKIIEKRQSVAFWCNPISGHATLYWYQQILGQGPKLLIQFQNNGVVDDSQLPKDRFSAERLKGVDSTLKIQPAKLEDSAVYLCASSLGSGPVTGELFFGEGSRLTVL.

There are a few counts of this clonotype. This chain connects TRBV24-1 to TRBJ2-3; D unresolved. Germline assignment: CDR1 KGHDR and CDR2 SFDVKD. The V gene lost 7 bases and the J gene lost 4 bases, with 8 bases spanning the gap. This CDR3 contains 12 residues. CDR3: CATSIPPDTQYF. CDR3 nucleotide sequence: TGTGCCACCAGCATCCCCCCAGATACGCAGTATTTT.

This clonotype appeared many times. V usage is TRBV25-1 and J usage is TRBJ2-1; D may be TRBD2 (6 bases). The V end was cut by 1 base, the J end by 6 bases, with 10 bases between. The CDR3 is 14 residues long. Germline CDR1 and CDR2: MGHDK and SYGVNS. CDR3 in DNA: TGTGCCAGCAGTGAATCGGGGACTTCCAATGAGCAGTTCTTC. It yields the protein CASSESGTSNEQFF. Together with reference TRBV25-1 and TRBJ2-1, the CDR3 gives the full variable domain: EADIYQTPRYLVIGTGKKITLECSQTMGHDKMYWYQQDPGMELHLIHYSYGVNSTEKGDLSSESTVSRIRTEHFPLTLESARPSHTSQYLCASSESGTSNEQFFGPGTRLTVL.